Shown below are 12 T cell receptor beta chains from a single sample sequenced in a study of blood T cell repertoires in COVID-19. The table came from immunoSEQ multiplex PCR; TCRdb's copy has only in-frame clones and leaves some out. This table holds under 250,000 clones, 80% to 90% found once. The sequenced sample consisted of peripheral blood. Source of these receptors: a man aged 30 to 45 with COVID-19, enrolled during active disease.

J is TRBJ2-7 and V is TRBV2, with TRBD1 identical over 10 bases. After removal of 10 bases from V and 5 bases from J, the junction contained 5 bases not matched to a gene. Germline V gene lookup returns CDR1 SNHLY and CDR2 FYNNEI. The CDR3 has 12 amino acids. The DNA of the CDR3 is TGTGCCACCAGCGGGACAGGGGACGAGCAGTACTTC. Its translation is CATSGTGDEQYF.

Worth noting for this clone: The same CDR3 arises from other DNA sequences in this sample as well. V gene TRBV18 combines with J gene TRBJ1-1; the match to TRBD1 covers 9 bases. There are 15 residues in the CDR3. Unmatched junction bases numbered 4, after V lost 0 bases and J lost 5 bases. Germline loops: CDR1 KGHSH, CDR2 LQKENI. The chain's CDR3 is CASSPPGQGGTEAFF. In nucleotides, the CDR3 is TGTGCCAGCTCACCACCGGGACAGGGTGGAACTGAAGCTTTCTTT. Full variable domain (outside the CDR3, taken from reference TRBV18 and TRBJ1-1): NAGVMQNPRHLVRRRGQEARLRCSPMKGHSHVYWYRQLPEEGLKFMVYLQKENIIDESGMPKERFSAEFPKEGPSILRIQQVVRGDSAAYFCASSPPGQGGTEAFFGQGTRLTVV.

CDR3 protein: CASSYWDFDQPQHF. CDR3 bases: TGTGCCAGCAGTTACTGGGACTTCGATCAGCCCCAGCATTTT. This chain links TRBV6-2 or TRBV6-3 with TRBJ1-5; tentatively, D is TRBD1 (5 bases). Trimming shortened V by 1 base and J by 5 bases, and 9 bases separated the two germline ends. Germline-derived CDR1 and CDR2 are MNHEY and SVGEGT. There are 14 residues in the CDR3.

The CDR3 sequence: CASSPGQGAPYNEQFF. CDR3 bases: TGTGCCAGCAGCCCGGGACAGGGGGCACCCTACAATGAGCAGTTCTTC. The chain combines TRBV6-2 or TRBV6-3 with TRBJ2-1; 12 bases match TRBD1. Germline CDR1 reads MNHEY; CDR2 reads SVGEGT. The J segment lost 2 bases and the V segment lost 6 bases, leaving 5 bases of the junction unmatched. The CDR3 has 16 residues.

CDR3 sequence (DNA): TGTGCCAGCAGTGAAGGGGTTTTGGGGCCAGGGTGGTCCTACGAGCAGTACTTC. This sequence encodes CASSEGVLGPGWSYEQYF. The chain recombines TRBV2 with TRBJ2-7, with a possible D match to TRBD1 (5 bases). Germline V lookup: CDR1 SNHLY, CDR2 FYNNEI. CDR3 length equals 18 residues. V was clipped by 1 base and J by 1 base, with 20 bases between them.

The CDR3 protein is CASSLDTAYEQYF. The CDR3 nucleotides read TGCGCCAGCAGCTTGGACACCGCCTACGAGCAGTACTTC. The chain recombines TRBV5-1 with TRBJ2-7, with D hard to call. The CDR3 is made up of 13 amino acids. Per germline, CDR1 SGHRS and CDR2 YFSETQ. V was shortened by 0 bases and J by 2 bases, with 6 bases between the two germline ends. Full variable domain (missing parts from reference TRBV5-1 and TRBJ2-7): KAGVTQTPRYLIKTRGQQVTLSCSPISGHRSVSWYQQTPGQGLQFLFEYFSETQRNKGNFPGRFSGRQFSNSRSEMNVSTLELGDSALYLCASSLDTAYEQYFGPGTRLTVT.

V gene TRBV23-1 combines with J gene TRBJ1-5, with a tentative D call TRBD1 (6 bases). TRBV23-1 is noted as an ORF with a role that remains uncertain. With 0 bases removed from V and 3 bases from J, the gap between germline ends came to 18 bases. CDR3 length equals 18 residues. CDR3 nucleotides: TGCGCCAGCAGTCAATCGAAGGAATGGACAGAATTCAATCAGCCCCAGCATTTT. This encodes CASSQSKEWTEFNQPQHF.

The chain uses TRBV7-7 and TRBJ1-2, with D possibly matching TRBD1 (6 bases). The CDR3 is made up of 16 amino acids. The V end was cut by 5 bases, the J end by 5 bases, with 21 bases between. Germline lookup yields CDR1 SSHAT and CDR2 FNYEAQ (reference sequence). The CDR3 DNA reads TGTGCCAGCAGCCCCCTAGTAGGGGGGGGCGGGTATGGCTACACCTTC. This codes for CASSPLVGGGGYGYTF.

The rearrangement joins TRBV7-2 to TRBJ2-7; possible D gene TRBD2, 6 bases. The V gene's germline CDR1 is SGHTA and CDR2 FQGNSA. The CDR3 loop spans 14 amino acids. Trimming shortened V by 7 bases and J by 6 bases, and 19 bases separated the two germline ends. CDR3 DNA sequence: TGTGCCAGCACCCGTTGGGGGACCGGGAGCGAGCAGTACTTC. Protein product: CASTRWGTGSEQYF.

CDR3: CASSLGIRYNTGELFF. The CDR3 DNA reads TGTGCCAGCAGTTTAGGTATTCGGTACAACACCGGGGAGCTGTTTTTT. The chain recombines TRBV27 with TRBJ2-2; unclear D gene. V lost 2 bases to trimming and J lost 2 bases, with 12 bases between them. The CDR3 is made up of 16 amino acids. CDR1 MNHEY and CDR2 SMNVEV come from the germline V gene (reference sequence).

The V and J genes are TRBV29-1 and TRBJ2-2, with D unresolved. The CDR3 contains 13 residues. Germline values: CDR1 SQVTM, CDR2 ANQGSEA. CDR3 sequence: CTCAESNTGELFF. Written as DNA, the CDR3 is TGCACCTGTGCTGAGTCGAACACCGGGGAGCTGTTTTTT.

This sequence joins TRBV18 and TRBJ2-5; 7 positions agree with TRBD1. Germline V gives CDR1 KGHSH, CDR2 LQKENI. The ends lost 0 bases at V and 2 bases at J; junction bases unmatched: 15. The CDR3 has 19 residues. CDR3 coding DNA: TGTGCCAGCTCACCACCGAGGGGGCAGGGAACGATATGGCAAGAGACCCAGTACTTC. Its protein product is CASSPPRGQGTIWQETQYF.